The rows below give T cell receptor beta chains drawn from one sample of a study of blood T cell repertoires in COVID-19. Repertoires were generated with immunoSEQ multiplex PCR, while TCRdb's copy carries only in-frame clones and drops some. Of approximately 250,000 clones listed, about nine tenths were seen once; the top ten hold about 4%. The sample comprised PBMCs or T cells enriched from blood (not recorded which). The origin of the receptors is a woman between 25 and 40 years old with acute COVID-19. CDR3s include the opening cysteine and the closing phenylalanine or tryptophan. A D gene is named only where the DNA matches it firmly. Clone size appears in some rows only: once, few, many, or a class for an expanded clone.

. few TRBJ1-6 TRBV6-2/TRBV6-3 CASSPSPSGSGSPLHF TGTGCCAGCAGCCCTTCCCCATCTGGGAGCGGATCACCCCTCCACTTT
TRBD1 . TRBJ2-7 TRBV6-5 CASRRGTGGPYEQYF TGTGCCAGCAGACGGGGGACAGGGGGCCCCTACGAGCAGTACTTC
. . TRBJ1-6 TRBV30 CAWSSTEESSYNSPLHF TGTGCCTGGAGTTCGACGGAGGAGAGCTCCTATAATTCACCCCTCCACTTT
TRBD2 . TRBJ2-1 TRBV7-3 CASSLSGSGRGDEQFF TGTGCCAGCAGCTTAAGCGGTAGCGGGAGAGGCGATGAGCAGTTCTTC
. . TRBJ2-7 TRBV4-1 CASSRPGQSYEQYF TGCGCCAGCAGCCGACCGGGACAATCCTACGAGCAGTACTTC
. once TRBJ2-7 TRBV28 CASSSRRGSSYEQYF TGTGCCAGCAGCTCCCGACGTGGGAGCTCCTACGAGCAGTACTTC
. once TRBJ1-5 TRBV28 CASRLAPSNQPQHF TGTGCCAGCAGATTGGCCCCGAGCAATCAGCCCCAGCATTTT
TRBD1 . TRBJ2-6 TRBV5-1 CASSLFGATGTGVSGANVLTF TGCGCCAGCAGCTTATTTGGGGCGACCGGGACAGGGGTTTCTGGGGCCAACGTCCTGACTTTC
. . TRBJ2-3 TRBV27 CASRFAGTDTQYF TGTGCCAGTCGGTTCGCGGGGACAGATACGCAGTATTTT
TRBD2 few TRBJ2-2 TRBV3-1/TRBV3-2 CASSQLLAGPNTGELFF TGTGCCAGCAGCCAATTACTAGCGGGACCTAACACCGGGGAGCTGTTTTTT
. . TRBJ2-2 TRBV9 CASSVVTAGPGELFF TGTGCCAGCAGCGTAGTCACGGCGGGACCCGGGGAGCTGTTTTTT
. . TRBJ1-3 TRBV28 CASTPETNTIYF TGTGCCAGCACCCCGGAGACAAACACCATATATTTT
TRBD1 . TRBJ2-7 TRBV4-1 CASSRTGTGDYEQYF TGCGCCAGCAGCCGGACCGGGACAGGGGACTACGAGCAGTACTTC
. . TRBJ1-4 TRBV28 CASSRTDINEKLFF TGTGCCAGCAGTAGGACAGATATTAATGAAAAACTGTTTTTT
. . TRBJ1-4 TRBV27 CASSSLSVANEKLFF TGTGCCAGCAGCTCCCTCTCGGTGGCTAATGAAAAACTGTTTTTT
. . TRBJ2-2 TRBV27 CASKLHPAGVGTGELFF TGTGCCAGCAAGCTCCACCCGGCAGGGGTAGGCACCGGGGAGCTGTTTTTT
. few TRBJ2-2 TRBV19 CASSIGNQGAGELFF TGTGCCAGTAGTATAGGGAACCAGGGTGCCGGGGAGCTGTTTTTT
. . TRBJ1-2 TRBV27 CASTQFYGYTF TGTGCCAGCACACAGTTCTATGGCTACACCTTC
TRBD1 few TRBJ2-2 TRBV2 CASSWTGNTGELFF TGTGCCAGCAGCTGGACAGGGAACACCGGGGAGCTGTTTTTT
TRBD1 . TRBJ2-2 TRBV7-2 CASSTRQGASGELFF TGTGCCAGCAGCACAAGACAGGGGGCATCCGGGGAGCTGTTTTTT
. . TRBJ1-5 TRBV19 CASSMGQGQPQHF TGTGCCAGTAGTATGGGGCAGGGGCAGCCCCAGCATTTT
TRBD2 . TRBJ2-5 TRBV9 CASSAGGETQYF TGTGCCAGCAGCGCGGGGGGAGAGACCCAGTACTTC
. . TRBJ2-1 TRBV5-1 CASSLDTDNEQFF TGCGCCAGCAGCTTAGACACGGACAATGAGCAGTTCTTC
TRBD1 few TRBJ2-7 TRBV28 CASSSQGSYEQYF TGTGCCAGCAGTTCACAGGGGTCCTACGAGCAGTACTTC
TRBD1 . TRBJ1-4 TRBV20-1 CSASRAGTGDEKLFF TGCAGTGCTAGTCGGGCCGGGACAGGGGACGAAAAACTGTTTTTT
TRBD1 . TRBJ2-5 TRBV28 CASSSYTAGGLETQYF TGTGCCAGCAGTTCCTATACCGCAGGGGGCTTAGAGACCCAGTACTTC
. . TRBJ2-7 TRBV28 CASSSFVSGYEQYF TGTGCCAGCAGTTCTTTCGTGTCCGGGTACGAGCAGTACTTC